These T cell receptor beta chains were read from a single sample in a study of blood T cells in healthy people across ages. TCRdb processed the 5' RACE reads anew with MiXCR; each CDR3 protein has one entry. The sample yields approximately 900,000 distinct CDR3 sequences, 25% to 30% seen once. The same specimen was also included in a second study, on T cells of mothers and their children.

Sequencing was performed on blood. The receptors shown here come from a woman in her forties in good health. CDR3s include the opening cysteine and the closing phenylalanine or tryptophan. A D gene is named only where the DNA matches it firmly. A clone size is listed for some rows: how often the clone was seen (once, few, many), or a class if it is expanded.

j_call clone_size v_call d_call cdr3_aa cdr3_nt
TRBJ2-6 NA TRBV23-1 NA CCSGANVLTF TGCTGCTCTGGGGCCAACGTCCTGACTTTC
TRBJ2-7 few TRBV20-1 NA CSATAEGYEQYF TGCAGTGCTACGGCGGAGGGGTACGAGCAGTACTTC
TRBJ1-4 NA TRBV7-9 NA CASSLRGNNEKLFF TGTGCCAGCAGCCTACGTGGTAATAATGAAAAACTGTTTTTT
TRBJ2-1 many TRBV10-3 NA CAISETSLGEQFF TGTGCCATCAGTGAGACATCCCTCGGTGAGCAGTTCTTC
TRBJ1-4 NA TRBV30 NA CAWSPSDSLNEKLFF TGTGCCTGGAGTCCGAGCGACAGTCTTAATGAAAAACTGTTTTTT
TRBJ2-1 many TRBV5-1 TRBD2 CASSERTSGAGNEQFF TGCGCCAGCAGCGAAAGGACTAGCGGGGCGGGCAATGAGCAGTTCTTC
TRBJ1-5 NA TRBV28 NA CASSPRQATGNQPQHF TGTGCCAGCAGTCCACGACAGGCCACTGGAAATCAGCCCCAGCATTTT
TRBJ2-1 many TRBV12-3/TRBV12-4 TRBD1 CASSPGDRRDHNEQFF TGTGCCAGCAGTCCCGGGGACAGGAGAGACCACAATGAGCAGTTCTTC
TRBJ2-5 many TRBV7-2 NA CASRGGAGNQETQYF TGTGCCAGCAGGGGGGGGGCAGGGAACCAAGAGACCCAGTACTTC
TRBJ1-4 few TRBV28 NA CASRKGGPATNEKLFF TGTGCCAGCAGAAAAGGGGGGCCTGCAACTAATGAAAAACTGTTTTTT
TRBJ1-2 NA TRBV6-2/TRBV6-3 NA CASSYPDRIYAF TGTGCCAGCAGTTACCCCGACAGAATCTACGCCTTC